Shown below are 13 T cell receptor beta chains from a single sample sequenced in a study of blood T cell repertoires in COVID-19 (TCRdb year 2020). Library preparation employed the immunoSEQ multiplex PCR assay. Drawn from immuneACCESS, this table holds only the in-frame rearrangements with V and J called that TCRdb kept. Clones are partly lost; checked studies trace under half to an unresolved V gene and leave the rest unexplained. For this sample there are tens of thousands of clones; approximately 85% appear just once. The biggest ten clones account for 44% of the sample. Sequencing was performed on peripheral blood. These receptors originate from a man in his sixties with active or convalescent COVID-19.

This chain links TRBV6-5 with TRBJ2-2; tentative D call: TRBD2 (5 bases). This CDR3 spans 14 amino acids. Germline assignment: CDR1 MNHEY and CDR2 SVGAGI. V lost 7 bases and J lost 5, with 14 bases in between. The CDR3 region is CASNNAEATGELFF. The CDR3 DNA is TGTGCCAGCAACAACGCGGAGGCGACCGGGGAGCTGTTTTTT.

The chain couples TRBV5-4 to TRBJ1-2, with D maybe TRBD1 (6 bases). CDR3 length: 14 amino acids. The germline V gene has CDR1 SGHNT and CDR2 YYREEE (reference sequence). The V end was cut by 4 bases, the J end by 7 bases, with 17 bases between. The CDR3 region has the DNA TGTGCCAGCAGCAGAGAGGACAGTTACGGTGGCTACACCTTC. Protein sequence: CASSREDSYGGYTF.

V gene TRBV14 combines with J gene TRBJ1-1; 7 positions match TRBD1. Unmatched junction bases numbered 7, after V lost 2 bases and J lost 1 base. This CDR3 spans 16 amino acids. Per the germline V gene, CDR1 is SGHDN and CDR2 is FVKESK. The CDR3 DNA reads as TGTGCCAGCAGCCAAATTTACAGGGGCCGGAACACTGAAGCTTTCTTT. Translating it yields CASSQIYRGRNTEAFF.

Only one count was recorded for this clone. This chain connects TRBV11-3 to TRBJ2-2; 9 bases fit TRBD2. V lost 5 bases, J lost 3 bases, and 13 bases stayed unmatched. The CDR3 spans 18 residues. CDR1 is SGHNT and CDR2 is YENEEA in the germline V gene. The DNA of the CDR3 is TGTGCCAGCAGCCCGGCGGGGCGGGAGGGCCGAGACACCGGGGAGCTGTTTTTT. This sequence encodes CASSPAGREGRDTGELFF.

The chain links TRBV14 to TRBJ1-1, with TRBD1 identical over 8 bases. J gave up 7 bases and V 4 bases, and 2 bases lay outside the gene matches. CDR1 and CDR2 from the germline V gene are SGHDN and FVKESK. The CDR3 runs 12 residues. CDR3 DNA sequence: TGTGCCAGCAGCCGACAGGGGCTTGAAGCTTTCTTT. It yields the protein CASSRQGLEAFF.

The chain carries TRBV24-1 and TRBJ2-5, with a weak D call TRBD2 (5 bases). The V end lost 0 bases, the J end lost 5 bases, and 12 bases lay between the germline ends. CDR1 is KGHDR and CDR2 is SFDVKD in the germline V gene. This CDR3 comprises 15 residues. CDR3: CATSDLLGGGETQYF. The CDR3 DNA follows: TGTGCCACCAGTGATTTGTTGGGTGGCGGGGAGACCCAGTACTTC.

In its sample, this clone was seen a few times. V usage is TRBV9 and J usage is TRBJ2-2; TRBD2 aligns across 8 bases. Looked up from germline, CDR1 is SGDLS and CDR2 is YYNGEE. The CDR3 covers 17 residues. The J segment lost 3 bases and the V segment lost 3 bases, leaving 10 bases of the junction unmatched. CDR3 amino acids: CASSAPEAGVDTGELFF. Written as DNA, the CDR3 is TGTGCCAGCAGCGCCCCCGAAGCGGGAGTCGACACCGGGGAGCTGTTTTTT.

This clone has more than one count but fewer than ten. The V gene is TRBV5-1, the J gene TRBJ1-1, with D perhaps TRBD1 (6 bases). The germline V and J ends were trimmed by 0 bases and 5 bases, with 14 bases remaining between them. Germline V gene lookup returns CDR1 SGHRS and CDR2 YFSETQ. This CDR3 has 15 amino acids. The CDR3 bases are TGCGCCAGCAGCTTGGGAGTCAGGGGAAGGACTGAAGCTTTCTTT. Its protein is CASSLGVRGRTEAFF. The entire variable domain, with the rest obtained from reference TRBV5-1 and TRBJ1-1, is as follows: KAGVTQTPRYLIKTRGQQVTLSCSPISGHRSVSWYQQTPGQGLQFLFEYFSETQRNKGNFPGRFSGRQFSNSRSEMNVSTLELGDSALYLCASSLGVRGRTEAFFGQGTRLTVV.

The V and J genes are TRBV14 and TRBJ1-4; 7 bases map to TRBD1. J lost 2 bases, V lost 1 base, and 4 bases had no gene match. This CDR3 contains 16 residues. In germline, CDR1 is SGHDN, CDR2 FVKESK. The CDR3 bases are TGTGCCAGCAGCCAAGTTGACAGGGCGACTAATGAAAAACTGTTTTTT. Its protein product is CASSQVDRATNEKLFF.

The chain recombines TRBV9 with TRBJ2-2; D may be TRBD2 (5 bases). The CDR3 loop spans 16 amino acids. CDR1 SGDLS and CDR2 YYNGEE come from the germline V gene. The V end lost 2 bases, the J end lost 7 bases, and 18 bases lay between the germline ends. The CDR3 region has the DNA TGTGCCAGCAGCGTGGTAGGACTTGAGGTTGGCGGGGAGCTGTTTTTT. This sequence encodes CASSVVGLEVGGELFF.

The V and J genes are TRBV19 and TRBJ2-6; D not resolved. Germline values: CDR1 LNHDA, CDR2 SQIVND (reference sequence). The CDR3 is 18 residues long. With 4 bases removed from V and 1 base from J, the gap between germline ends came to 17 bases. CDR3 sequence: CASSTPVAVWSGANVLTF. The CDR3 DNA sequence: TGTGCCAGTAGTACCCCAGTTGCGGTATGGTCTGGGGCCAACGTCCTGACTTTC.

With respect to this clone: The junction and the germline gene differ at one end; a read error may be behind it. V is TRBV6-5 and J is TRBJ2-1; D not resolved. The germline V gene encodes CDR1 MNHEY and CDR2 SVGAGI. This CDR3 has 13 residues. As DNA, the CDR3 is TGTGCCACCAGTACGGGCTCCTACAATGAGCAGTTCTTC. It yields the protein CATSTGSYNEQFF.

The chain combines TRBV3-1 (or the pseudogene TRBV3-2) with TRBJ1-6; 8 nucleotides match TRBD1. The V gene's germline CDR1 is LGHDT and CDR2 YNNKEL (reference sequence). Losses at the gene ends were 1 base for V and 9 bases for J; bases not matched to a gene: 2. The CDR3 is 14 residues long. Here the CDR3 reads CASSQAGQGSPLHF. The DNA for the CDR3 is TGTGCCAGCAGCCAAGCCGGACAGGGTTCACCCCTCCACTTT.